Listed here are 14 T cell receptor beta chains from one sample, sequenced in a study of post-analysis software for immune sequencing data (dated by TCRdb to between 2015 and 2016). Study-wide conclusions, independent of this receptor: Roughly 5 TRBV segments, including TRBV5-6, TRBV5-1 and TRBV20-1, were significantly more frequent in patients than controls.

Library creation used PCR. Sequencing took place on an Illumina HiSeq 2500. To reduce PCR and sequencing biases, unique molecular identifiers were built into the TCR beta cDNA libraries. The raw public reads went through TCRdb reprocessing: fastp at Q25, MiXCR clone calling, in-frame beta chains kept. Rows matching on CDR3 protein sequence are summarized as one entry with the most common DNA and genes. Counted in this sample were hundreds of thousands of distinct CDR3 sequences; approximately 59% of them appeared once. The ten largest clones represent about 11% of the sample. For these receptors, no antigen is known. The sequenced sample consisted of blood. The receptors shown here come from a girl aged 2-10 years with multiple sclerosis.

The chain recombines TRBV29-1 with TRBJ1-1; 7 positions agree with TRBD1. This CDR3 has 15 residues. From germline, CDR1 is SQVTM and CDR2 ANQGSEA. Trimming at V came to 4 bases and at J to 0 bases, leaving 8 bases not matched to a gene. This CDR3 is CSVGGEQGMNTEAFF. The CDR3 coding sequence is TGCAGCGTTGGCGGTGAACAGGGGATGAACACTGAAGCTTTCTTT.

This clonotype was counted between two and nine times. The chain joins TRBV29-1 to TRBJ2-5; possible D gene TRBD2, 5 bases. Near its end, the DNA agrees better with TRBJ2-7, so the J call may be wrong. Germline lookup yields CDR1 SQVTM and CDR2 ANQGSEA. This CDR3 is 15 amino acids long. The CDR3 loop reads CSVALLGNLLGEQYF. CDR3 DNA sequence: TGCAGCGTTGCCCTCCTTGGTAATTTACTAGGCGAGCAGTACTTC.

V usage is TRBV20-1 and J usage is TRBJ1-2, with D possibly TRBD1 on 5 matching bases. CDR3 size: 16 residues. The germline V gene has CDR1 DFQATT and CDR2 SNEGSKA (reference sequence). Trimming stripped 0 bases from V and 2 bases from J, with 16 bases between. CDR3 coding DNA: TGCAGTGCTAGAGATAGGGGCGGACGGGGAAACTATGGCTACACCTTC. It encodes CSARDRGGRGNYGYTF.

V gene TRBV29-1 combines with J gene TRBJ2-1; 9 bases line up with TRBD2. The CDR3 sequence is 13 residues long. Germline assignment: CDR1 SQVTM and CDR2 ANQGSEA. The CDR3 spells CRAAREGDNEQFF. The CDR3, as DNA: TGCAGGGCGGCGCGGGAGGGCGACAATGAGCAGTTCTTC.

This clonotype was counted only a few times. The V call is TRBV6-1, the J call TRBJ2-3; 12 bases align to TRBD2. V lost 5 bases to trimming and J lost 6 bases; unmatched junction nucleotides: 15. This CDR3 is 18 amino acids long. The germline V gene encodes CDR1 MNHNS and CDR2 SASEGT. The CDR3 sequence is CASSTPRTSGTAGDTQYF. DNA for the CDR3: TGTGCCAGCAGTACACCCCGGACTAGCGGGACTGCGGGGGATACGCAGTATTTT.

V is TRBV20-1 and J is TRBJ2-7; a weak D match, TRBD2 (5 bases). The germline V and J ends were trimmed by 2 bases and 1 base, with 12 bases remaining between them. Germline V CDR1 and CDR2: DFQATT, SNEGSKA (reference sequence). There are 14 residues in the CDR3. The CDR3 sequence is CSARLDSGSYEQYF. The CDR3 region has the DNA TGCAGTGCTAGATTGGACTCCGGGTCCTACGAGCAGTACTTC.

For this clonotype: A read error may account for a junction end that differs from germline. The chain uses TRBV27 and TRBJ1-1; D remains unclear. The CDR3 length is 14 residues. Germline CDR1 MNHEY, CDR2 SMNVEV (reference sequence). The CDR3, as DNA: TGTGCCAGCAGTATAGGACTGCAGAACACCGAAGCTTTCTTT. Its translation is CASSIGLQNTEAFF.

V usage is TRBV24-1 and J usage is TRBJ2-3, with TRBD1 as a possible D gene (6 bases). This CDR3 contains 16 residues. Trimming pared 6 bases from V and 6 bases from J, leaving 21 bases between. Germline loops: CDR1 KGHDR, CDR2 SFDVKD. The CDR3 coding sequence is TGTGCCACCAGTCCGAGACAGGCCTCCCAAGAGGATACGCAGTATTTT. This codes for CATSPRQASQEDTQYF.

This sequence joins TRBV12-3 or TRBV12-4 and TRBJ2-5; TRBD2 matches at 7 bases. After removal of 6 bases from V and 2 bases from J, the junction contained 9 bases not matched to a gene. This CDR3 contains 15 residues. The CDR3 coding sequence is TGTGCCAGCAGCCCAAGCGGGGCGGTACAAGAGACCCAGTACTTC. This codes for CASSPSGAVQETQYF.

The CDR3 DNA is TGCAGCGTTCATCATGCAAGCTATGGCTACACCTTC. This gives the protein CSVHHASYGYTF. V and J are TRBV29-1 and TRBJ1-2; unclear D gene. This CDR3 spans 12 amino acids. Trimming removed 5 bases at V and 4 bases at J, with 11 bases between. Germline values: CDR1 SQVTM, CDR2 ANQGSEA. The full variable domain, completed using reference TRBV29-1 and TRBJ1-2, is SAVISQKPSRDICQRGTSLTIQCQVDSQVTMMFWYRQQPGQSLTLIATANQGSEATYESGFVIDKFPISRPNLTFSTLTVSNMSPEDSSIYLCSVHHASYGYTFGSGTRLTVV.

This chain links TRBV29-1 with TRBJ1-1; TRBD1 agrees at 12 bases. The germline V gene encodes CDR1 SQVTM and CDR2 ANQGSEA. There are 16 residues in the CDR3. V trimming: 4 bases; J trimming: 5 bases; junction bases outside the gene matches: 11. CDR3 residues: CSVGLGQGAGWTEAFF. CDR3 nucleotides: TGCAGCGTTGGATTGGGACAGGGGGCAGGGTGGACTGAAGCTTTCTTT.

V usage is TRBV7-2 and J usage is TRBJ1-1; D is unresolved. Germline loops: CDR1 SGHTA, CDR2 FQGNSA. V lost 1 base, J lost 6 bases, and 6 bases lay in between. The CDR3 runs to 12 residues. CDR3 loop: CASSLDSAEAFF. CDR3 DNA sequence: TGTGCCAGCAGCTTAGACAGTGCTGAAGCTTTCTTT.

This clonotype was detected a few times. This chain links TRBV7-2 with TRBJ2-1; possible D gene TRBD1, 5 bases. CDR1 SGHTA and CDR2 FQGNSA come from the germline V gene. Trimming stripped 5 bases from V and 4 bases from J, with 18 bases between. The CDR3 has 16 residues. The CDR3 here is CASSTLQAPRYNEQFF. The CDR3 nucleotides are TGTGCCAGCAGCACCCTACAGGCCCCCCGATACAATGAGCAGTTCTTC.

Comments on this clonotype: Its ends do not fully match the called genes, so a read error is possible. The chain joins TRBV29-1 to TRBJ1-1; D is ambiguous. This CDR3 has 13 amino acids. In germline, CDR1 is SQVTM, CDR2 ANQGSEA. The CDR3 region has the DNA TGCAGCGCTACCACCGCTTTGAACACTGGAGCTTTCTTT. Its translation is CSATTALNTGAFF.